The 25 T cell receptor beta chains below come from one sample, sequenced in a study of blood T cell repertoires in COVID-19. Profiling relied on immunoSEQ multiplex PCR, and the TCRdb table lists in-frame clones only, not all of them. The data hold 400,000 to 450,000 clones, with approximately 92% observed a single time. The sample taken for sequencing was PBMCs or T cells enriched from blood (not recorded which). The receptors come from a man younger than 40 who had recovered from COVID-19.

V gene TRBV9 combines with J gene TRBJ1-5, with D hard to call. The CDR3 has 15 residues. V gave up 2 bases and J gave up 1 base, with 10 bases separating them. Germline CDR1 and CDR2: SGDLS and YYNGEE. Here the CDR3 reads CASSVAGASNQPQHF. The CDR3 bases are TGTGCCAGCAGCGTGGCAGGCGCGAGCAATCAGCCCCAGCATTTT.

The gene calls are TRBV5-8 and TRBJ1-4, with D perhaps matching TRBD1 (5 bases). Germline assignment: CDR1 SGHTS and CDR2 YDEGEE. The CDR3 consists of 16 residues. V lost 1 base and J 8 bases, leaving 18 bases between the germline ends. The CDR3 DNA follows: TGTGCCAGCAGCTTGAGTGGCGTGGGACTTTGGGAAAAACTGTTTTTT. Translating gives CASSLSGVGLWEKLFF.

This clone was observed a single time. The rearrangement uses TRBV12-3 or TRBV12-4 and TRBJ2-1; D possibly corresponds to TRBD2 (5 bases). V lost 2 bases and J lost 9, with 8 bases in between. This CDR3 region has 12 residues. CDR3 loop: CASSLLGSEQFF. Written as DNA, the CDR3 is TGTGCCAGCAGTTTATTGGGGAGTGAGCAGTTCTTC.

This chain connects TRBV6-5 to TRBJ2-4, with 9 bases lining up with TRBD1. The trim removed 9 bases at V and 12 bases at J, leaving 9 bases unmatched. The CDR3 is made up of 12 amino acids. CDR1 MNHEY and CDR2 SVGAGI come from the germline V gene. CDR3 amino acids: CASSQQGAGQYF. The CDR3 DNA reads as TGTGCCAGTTCCCAACAGGGGGCAGGTCAGTACTTC.

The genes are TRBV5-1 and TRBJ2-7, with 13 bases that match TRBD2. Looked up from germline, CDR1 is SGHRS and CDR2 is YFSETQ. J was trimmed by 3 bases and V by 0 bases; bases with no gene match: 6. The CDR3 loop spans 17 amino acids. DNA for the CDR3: TGCGCCAGCAGCTTGGACCTCTGGACTAGCGGGAGCTACGAGCAGTACTTC. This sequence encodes CASSLDLWTSGSYEQYF.

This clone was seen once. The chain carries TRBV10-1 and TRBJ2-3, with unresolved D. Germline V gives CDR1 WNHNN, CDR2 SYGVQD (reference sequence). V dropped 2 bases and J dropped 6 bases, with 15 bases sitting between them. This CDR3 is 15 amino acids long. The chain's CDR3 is CASSEQLGARDTQYF. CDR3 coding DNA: TGCGCCAGCAGTGAGCAACTCGGAGCGAGGGATACGCAGTATTTT.

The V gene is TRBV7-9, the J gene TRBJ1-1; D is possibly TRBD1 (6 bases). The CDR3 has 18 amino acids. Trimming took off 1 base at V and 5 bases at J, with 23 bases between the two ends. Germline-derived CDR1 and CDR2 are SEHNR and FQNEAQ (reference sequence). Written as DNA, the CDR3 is TGTGCCAGCAGCTTAGACCATCAAACAGGGCTGGTAGGAACTGAAGCTTTCTTT. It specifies CASSLDHQTGLVGTEAFF. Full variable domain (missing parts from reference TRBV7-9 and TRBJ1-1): DTGVSQNPRHKITKRGQNVTFRCDPISEHNRLYWYRQTLGQGPEFLTYFQNEAQLEKSRLLSDRFSAERPKGSFSTLEIQRTEQGDSAMYLCASSLDHQTGLVGTEAFFGQGTRLTVV.

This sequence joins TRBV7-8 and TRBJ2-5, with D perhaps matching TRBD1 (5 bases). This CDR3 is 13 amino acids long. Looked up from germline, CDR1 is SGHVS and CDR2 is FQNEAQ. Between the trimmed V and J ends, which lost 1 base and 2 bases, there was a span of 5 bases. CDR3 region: CASSLGQQETQYF. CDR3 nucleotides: TGTGCCAGCAGCTTAGGACAGCAAGAGACCCAGTACTTC. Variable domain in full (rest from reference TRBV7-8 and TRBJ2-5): GAGVSQSPRYKVAKRGQDVALRCDPISGHVSLFWYQQALGQGPEFLTYFQNEAQLDKSGLPSDRFFAERPEGSVSTLKIQRTQQEDSAVYLCASSLGQQETQYFGPGTRLLVL.

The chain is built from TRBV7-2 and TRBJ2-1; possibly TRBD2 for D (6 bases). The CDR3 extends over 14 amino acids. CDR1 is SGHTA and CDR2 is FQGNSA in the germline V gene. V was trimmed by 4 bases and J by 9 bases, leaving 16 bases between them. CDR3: CASSSRLGPSEQFF. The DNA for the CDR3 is TGTGCCAGCAGCTCGAGACTAGGACCCAGTGAGCAGTTCTTC.

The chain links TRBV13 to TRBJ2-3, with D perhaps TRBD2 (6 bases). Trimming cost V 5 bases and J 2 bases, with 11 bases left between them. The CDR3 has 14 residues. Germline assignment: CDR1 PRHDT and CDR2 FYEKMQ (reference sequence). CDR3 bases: TGTGCCAGCAGCCGCGGGACGGACACAGATACGCAGTATTTT. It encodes CASSRGTDTDTQYF.

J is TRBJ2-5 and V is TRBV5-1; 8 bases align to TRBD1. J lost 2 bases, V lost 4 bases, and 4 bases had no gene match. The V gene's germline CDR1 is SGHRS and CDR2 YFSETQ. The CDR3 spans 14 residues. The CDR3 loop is CASSLQGGQETQYF. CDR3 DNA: TGCGCCAGCAGCCTACAGGGGGGTCAAGAGACCCAGTACTTC.

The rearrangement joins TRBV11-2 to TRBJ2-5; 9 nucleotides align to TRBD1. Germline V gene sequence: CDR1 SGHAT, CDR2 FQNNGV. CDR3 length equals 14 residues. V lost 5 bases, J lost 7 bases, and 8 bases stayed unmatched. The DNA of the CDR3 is TGTGCCAGCAGCGCAGACAGGGGGTTTTCGACCCAGTACTTC. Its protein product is CASSADRGFSTQYF.

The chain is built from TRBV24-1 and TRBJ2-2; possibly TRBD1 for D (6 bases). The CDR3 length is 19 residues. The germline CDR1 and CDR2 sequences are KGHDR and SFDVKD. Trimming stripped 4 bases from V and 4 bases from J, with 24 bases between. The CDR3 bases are TGTGCCACCAGTGAAGGGCGCATTGGGGGCTTAGCTTTCACCGGGGAGCTGTTTTTT. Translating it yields CATSEGRIGGLAFTGELFF.

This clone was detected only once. The CDR3 here is CASSPRLAGSTDTQYF. For the CDR3, the DNA is TGTGCCAGCAGCCCCCGACTAGCGGGAAGCACAGATACGCAGTATTTT. This sequence joins TRBV7-2 and TRBJ2-3, with 11 bases that match TRBD2. This CDR3 is built from 16 residues. CDR1 SGHTA and CDR2 FQGNSA come from the germline V gene. V shed 5 bases, J shed 0 bases, and the junction held 4 bases outside the gene matches.

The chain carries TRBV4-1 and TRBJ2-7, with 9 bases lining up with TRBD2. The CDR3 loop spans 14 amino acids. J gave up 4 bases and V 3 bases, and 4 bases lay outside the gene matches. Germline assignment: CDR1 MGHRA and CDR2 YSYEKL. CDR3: CASSHPGLAYEQYF. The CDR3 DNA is TGCGCCAGCAGCCACCCGGGACTAGCTTACGAGCAGTACTTC.

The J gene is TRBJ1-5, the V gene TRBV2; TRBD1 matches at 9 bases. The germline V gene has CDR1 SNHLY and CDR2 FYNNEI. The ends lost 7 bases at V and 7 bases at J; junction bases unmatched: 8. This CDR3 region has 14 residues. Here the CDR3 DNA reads TGTGCCAGCACCCGGGACAGGGTTGGGCAGCCCCAGCATTTT. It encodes CASTRDRVGQPQHF. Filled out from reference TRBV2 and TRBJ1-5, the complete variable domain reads EPEVTQTPSHQVTQMGQEVILRCVPISNHLYFYWYRQILGQKVEFLVSFYNNEISEKSEIFDDQFSVERPDGSNFTLKIRSTKLEDSAMYFCASTRDRVGQPQHFGDGTRLSIL.

The CDR3 nucleotides read TGTGCCATCAGTGAGAGCGGGAATAAGAACACTGAAGCTTTCTTT. Protein: CAISESGNKNTEAFF. This chain links TRBV10-3 with TRBJ1-1; D remains ambiguous. V lost 2 bases and J 1 base, leaving 11 bases between the germline ends. This CDR3 is built from 15 residues. Germline CDR1 reads ENHRY; CDR2 reads SYGVKD.

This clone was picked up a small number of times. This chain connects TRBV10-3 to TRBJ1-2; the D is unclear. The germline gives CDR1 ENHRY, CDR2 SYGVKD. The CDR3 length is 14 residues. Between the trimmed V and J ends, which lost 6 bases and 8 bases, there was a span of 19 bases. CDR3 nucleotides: TGTGCCATCAGAGGAGGCGGCGGAGGGTTCGGCTACACCTTC. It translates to CAIRGGGGGFGYTF.

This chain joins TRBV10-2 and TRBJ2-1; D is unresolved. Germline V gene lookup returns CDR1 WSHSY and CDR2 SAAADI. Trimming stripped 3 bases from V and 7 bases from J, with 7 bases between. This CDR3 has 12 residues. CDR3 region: CASSDYKNEQFF. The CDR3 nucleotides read TGCGCCAGCAGTGACTATAAGAATGAGCAGTTCTTC.

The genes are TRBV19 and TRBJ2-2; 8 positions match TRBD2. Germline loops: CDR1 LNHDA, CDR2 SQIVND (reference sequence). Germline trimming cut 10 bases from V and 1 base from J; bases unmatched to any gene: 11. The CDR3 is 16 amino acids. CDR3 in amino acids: CATNRGAGGNTGELFF. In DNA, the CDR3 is TGTGCCACCAACCGAGGGGCGGGAGGGAACACCGGGGAGCTGTTTTTT.

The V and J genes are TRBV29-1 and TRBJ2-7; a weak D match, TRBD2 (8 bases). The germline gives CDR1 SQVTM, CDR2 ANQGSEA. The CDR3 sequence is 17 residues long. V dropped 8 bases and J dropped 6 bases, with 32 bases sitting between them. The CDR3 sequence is CSLQGRTSYEGGFEQYF. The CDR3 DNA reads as TGCAGCTTACAGGGGAGGACTAGCTATGAGGGAGGATTCGAGCAGTACTTC.

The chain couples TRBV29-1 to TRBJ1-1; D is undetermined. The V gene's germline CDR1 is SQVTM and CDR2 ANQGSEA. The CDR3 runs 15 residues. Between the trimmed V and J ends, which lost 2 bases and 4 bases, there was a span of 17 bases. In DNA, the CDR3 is TGCAGCGTTGAAAGCCGCATCTTGGCGGGCACTGAAGCTTTCTTT. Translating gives CSVESRILAGTEAFF.

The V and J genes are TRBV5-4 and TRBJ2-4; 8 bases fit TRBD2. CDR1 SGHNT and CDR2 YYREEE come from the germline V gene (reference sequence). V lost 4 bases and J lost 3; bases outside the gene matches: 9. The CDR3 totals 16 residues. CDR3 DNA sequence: TGTGCCAGCAGCCAGCCGGGACTAGAGGGCAAAAACATTCAGTACTTC. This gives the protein CASSQPGLEGKNIQYF.

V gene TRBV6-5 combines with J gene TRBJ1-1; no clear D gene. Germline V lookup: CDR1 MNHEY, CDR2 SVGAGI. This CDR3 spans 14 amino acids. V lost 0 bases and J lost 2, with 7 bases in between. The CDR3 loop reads CASSYSRENTEAFF. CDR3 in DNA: TGTGCCAGCAGTTACTCGAGGGAAAACACTGAAGCTTTCTTT.

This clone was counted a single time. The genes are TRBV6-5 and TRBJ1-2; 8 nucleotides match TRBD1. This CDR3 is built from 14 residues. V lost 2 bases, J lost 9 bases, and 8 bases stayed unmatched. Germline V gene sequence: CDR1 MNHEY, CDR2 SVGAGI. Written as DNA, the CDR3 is TGTGCCAGCAGTTACACGGGACAGGCCCGGAGCTACACCTTC. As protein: CASSYTGQARSYTF.